Listed below are T cell receptor beta chains from one sample, sequenced in a study of cytomegalovirus exposure and HLA in healthy donors. Method: immunoSEQ multiplex PCR; TCRdb's copy keeps in-frame clones and lacks some. Found here are 100,000 or so clones, roughly 70% of them singletons; the top ten hold about 10%. Sequenced input: PBMCs. The receptors originated from a man in his fifties or sixties in good health and CMV-seronegative. Each CDR3 is given with its conserved first and last residue. The D gene is left open where the match is weak. Not every row has a clone size; where given, it reads once, few, many or a size class.

clone size	V gene	J gene	D gene	CDR3 protein	CDR3 DNA
-	TRBV5-1	TRBJ2-1	TRBD1	CASSLQGNEQFF	TGCGCCAGCAGCTTACAGGGGAATGAGCAGTTCTTC
-	TRBV5-4	TRBJ2-5	-	CASSSIARGTEEQYF	TGTGCCAGCAGCTCTATCGCAAGGGGTACGGAAGAGCAGTACTTC
few	TRBV6-5	TRBJ1-1	TRBD1	CASSYSRGRQSEAFF	TGTGCCAGCAGTTACTCGAGGGGGCGACAATCTGAAGCTTTCTTT
-	TRBV19	TRBJ2-3	TRBD1	CASSTSFGQGYTQYF	TGTGCCAGTAGTACTTCTTTCGGACAGGGATATACGCAGTATTTT
-	TRBV6-5	TRBJ2-7	-	CASSASSYEQYF	TGTGCCAGCAGCGCGTCCTCCTACGAGCAGTACTTC
-	TRBV4-1	TRBJ2-2	-	CATQNSDTRLFF	TGCGCCACCCAGAACTCCGACACACGACTGTTTTTT
-	TRBV29-1	TRBJ1-2	-	CSVVREVAYTF	TGCAGCGTTGTCCGGGAAGTCGCCTACACCTTC
-	TRBV27	TRBJ1-5	-	CASRLSPQGPQHF	TGTGCCAGCAGGCTGAGCCCTCAGGGGCCCCAGCATTTT
-	TRBV7-8	TRBJ2-2	TRBD1	CASSSLPGQAHGELFF	TGTGCCAGCAGCTCCCTTCCGGGACAGGCTCACGGGGAGCTGTTTTTT
few	TRBV6-5	TRBJ1-2	TRBD1	CASSHRGRDGYTF	TGTGCCAGCAGTCACAGGGGGCGGGATGGCTACACCTTC
few	TRBV5-1	TRBJ2-5	-	CASSLEPLAETQYF	TGCGCCAGCAGCTTGGAACCCTTGGCAGAGACCCAGTACTTC
-	TRBV6-6	TRBJ2-2	-	CASRESGNTGELFF	TGTGCCAGCAGAGAATCAGGGAACACCGGGGAGCTGTTTTTT
-	TRBV30	TRBJ2-3	TRBD2	CAWSVGTRGTDTQYF	TGTGCCTGGAGTGTCGGGACTAGGGGGACAGATACGCAGTATTTT
-	TRBV27	TRBJ2-1	TRBD1	CASSLRDRGLIYNEQFF	TGTGCCAGCAGTTTAAGGGACAGGGGCCTGATCTACAATGAGCAGTTCTTC
-	TRBV7-8	TRBJ1-2	TRBD1	CASSSRDRANYGYTF	TGTGCCAGCAGCTCCCGGGACAGGGCTAACTATGGCTACACCTTC
once	TRBV6-1	TRBJ1-6	-	CAIRPQGPNNSPLHF	TGTGCCATCCGACCCCAGGGCCCAAATAATTCACCCCTCCACTTT
-	TRBV19	TRBJ2-1	-	CASTEGGRGNEQFF	TGTGCCAGTACTGAGGGGGGCAGGGGGAATGAGCAGTTCTTC
-	TRBV5-6	TRBJ2-3	TRBD2	CASIGTGGPNTDTQYF	TGTGCCAGCATTGGGACGGGGGGACCAAACACAGATACGCAGTATTTT
few	TRBV6-5	TRBJ2-1	-	CASSYSDPTVYNEQFF	TGTGCCAGCAGTTACTCGGACCCGACAGTCTACAATGAGCAGTTCTTC
-	TRBV28	TRBJ1-5	-	CASTESNQPQHF	TGTGCCAGCACGGAGAGCAATCAGCCCCAGCATTTT
-	TRBV7-3	TRBJ2-3	TRBD2	CASSLKGGTSGFTDTQYF	TGTGCCAGCAGCTTAAAGGGGGGGACTAGCGGGTTCACAGATACGCAGTATTTT
few	TRBV6-6	TRBJ2-7	-	CASSYGATYEQYF	TGTGCCAGCAGTTACGGGGCTACCTACGAGCAGTACTTC
once	TRBV7-2	TRBJ1-6	-	CASSLGAVDPHSPLHF	TGTGCCAGCAGCTTAGGGGCTGTAGACCCGCATTCACCCCTCCACTTT